This T cell receptor beta chain was sequenced in a study of T cell repertoires in cytomegalovirus infection. The wider study: Public TCR beta signatures indicated both CMV infection and matching HLA type. Study-level results: There were HLA-C-restricted CMV-specific TCR beta clonotypes dominating the ex vivo response. Carriers of CMV plus the relevant HLA were identified by cumulative public TCR beta family frequency.

The germline V gene encodes CDR1 LGHNA and CDR2 YNFKEQ. V shed 2 bases and J shed 3 bases, with 13 bases lying between them. This CDR3 has 15 amino acids. This clonotype appeared a few times. Its matching antigen is unknown. TCRdb fed the reads into MiXCR, producing one record per CDR3 protein. The table has approximately 910,000 distinct CDR3 sequences, around 32% seen once; the top ten hold roughly 13%. The rearrangement uses TRBV4-2 and TRBJ1-1; tentatively, D is TRBD1 (5 bases). The receptor was derived from a human donor in good health (CMV status not recorded). Some clones in this sample may be carry-over from other donors' samples. This material consisted of cultured CD8+ T cells from PBMCs, taken from culture after CMV antigen stimulation. The CDR3 is CASSQTRGGDTEAFF. The CDR3 DNA reads as TGTGCCAGCAGCCAAACAAGGGGAGGGGACACTGAAGCTTTCTTT.